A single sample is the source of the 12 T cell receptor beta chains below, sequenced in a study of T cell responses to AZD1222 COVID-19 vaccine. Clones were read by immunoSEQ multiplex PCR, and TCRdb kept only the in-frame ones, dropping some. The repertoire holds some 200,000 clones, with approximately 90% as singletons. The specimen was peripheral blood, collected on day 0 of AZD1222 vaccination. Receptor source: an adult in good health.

In nucleotides, the CDR3 is TGCGCCAGCAGTGTGACGGAGAACACTGAAGCTTTCTTT. Its translation: CASSVTENTEAFF. The chain uses TRBV10-1 and TRBJ1-1; D unclear. The CDR3 loop spans 13 amino acids. Germline V gene lookup returns CDR1 WNHNN and CDR2 SYGVQD (reference sequence). V was trimmed by 4 bases and J by 1 base, leaving 7 bases between them.

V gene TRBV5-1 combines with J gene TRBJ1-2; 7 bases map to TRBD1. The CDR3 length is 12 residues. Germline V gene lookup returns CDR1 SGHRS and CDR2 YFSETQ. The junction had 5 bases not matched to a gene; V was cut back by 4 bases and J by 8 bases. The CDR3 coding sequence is TGCGCCAGCAGCGTGCAGGGGGGAGGCTACACCTTC. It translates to CASSVQGGGYTF.

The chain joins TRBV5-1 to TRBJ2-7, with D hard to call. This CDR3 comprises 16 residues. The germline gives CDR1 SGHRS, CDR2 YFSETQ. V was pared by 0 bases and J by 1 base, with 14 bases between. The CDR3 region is CASSLAEGYRSYEQYF. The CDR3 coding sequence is TGCGCCAGCAGCTTGGCCGAAGGGTATCGGTCCTACGAGCAGTACTTC.

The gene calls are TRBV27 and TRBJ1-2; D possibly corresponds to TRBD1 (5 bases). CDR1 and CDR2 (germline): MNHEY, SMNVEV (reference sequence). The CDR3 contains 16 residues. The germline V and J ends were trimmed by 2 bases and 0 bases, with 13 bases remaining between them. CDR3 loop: CASSLVVAGTNYGYTF. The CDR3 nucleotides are TGTGCCAGCAGTTTAGTGGTGGCAGGGACTAACTATGGCTACACCTTC.

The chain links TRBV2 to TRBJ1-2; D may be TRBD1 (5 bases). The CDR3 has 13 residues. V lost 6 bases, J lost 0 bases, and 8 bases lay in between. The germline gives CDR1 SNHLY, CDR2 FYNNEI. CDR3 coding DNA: TGTGCCAGCAGAAGACAGACTAACTATGGCTACACCTTC. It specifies CASRRQTNYGYTF.

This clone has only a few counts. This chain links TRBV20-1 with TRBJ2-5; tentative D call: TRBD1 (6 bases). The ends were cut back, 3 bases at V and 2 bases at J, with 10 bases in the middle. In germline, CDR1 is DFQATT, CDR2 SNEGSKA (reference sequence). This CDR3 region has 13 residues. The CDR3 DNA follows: TGCAGTGCTAGTGGAAGGGGGCAAGAGACCCAGTACTTC. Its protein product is CSASGRGQETQYF.

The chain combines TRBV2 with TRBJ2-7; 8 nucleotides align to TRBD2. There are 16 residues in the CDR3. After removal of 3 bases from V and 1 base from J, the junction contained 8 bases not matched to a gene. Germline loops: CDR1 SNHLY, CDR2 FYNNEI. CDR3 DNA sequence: TGTGCCAGCAGTGATAGCGGGGCGGGGGGTTCCTACGAGCAGTACTTC. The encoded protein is CASSDSGAGGSYEQYF. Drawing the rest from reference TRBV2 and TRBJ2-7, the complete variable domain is EPEVTQTPSHQVTQMGQEVILRCVPISNHLYFYWYRQILGQKVEFLVSFYNNEISEKSEIFDDQFSVERPDGSNFTLKIRSTKLEDSAMYFCASSDSGAGGSYEQYFGPGTRLTVT.

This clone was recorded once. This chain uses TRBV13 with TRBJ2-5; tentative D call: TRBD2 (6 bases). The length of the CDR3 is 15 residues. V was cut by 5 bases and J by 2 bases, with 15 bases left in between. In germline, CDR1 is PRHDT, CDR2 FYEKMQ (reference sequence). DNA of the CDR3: TGTGCCAGCAGCCCGACCGGGACTGCGCAAGAGACCCAGTACTTC. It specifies CASSPTGTAQETQYF.

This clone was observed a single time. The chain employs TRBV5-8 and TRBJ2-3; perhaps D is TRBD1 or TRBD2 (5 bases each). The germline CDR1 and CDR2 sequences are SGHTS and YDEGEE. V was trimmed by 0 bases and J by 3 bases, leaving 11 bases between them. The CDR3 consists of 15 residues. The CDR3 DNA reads TGTGCCAGCAGCTTGGGGGACGCTCCTACAGATACGCAGTATTTT. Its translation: CASSLGDAPTDTQYF.

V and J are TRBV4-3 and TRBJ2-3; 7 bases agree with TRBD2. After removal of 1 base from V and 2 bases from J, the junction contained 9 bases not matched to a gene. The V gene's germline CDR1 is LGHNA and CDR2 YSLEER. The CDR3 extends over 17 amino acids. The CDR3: CASSQGLTSFSTDTQYF. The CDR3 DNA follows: TGCGCCAGCAGCCAAGGATTGACTAGCTTCTCCACAGATACGCAGTATTTT.

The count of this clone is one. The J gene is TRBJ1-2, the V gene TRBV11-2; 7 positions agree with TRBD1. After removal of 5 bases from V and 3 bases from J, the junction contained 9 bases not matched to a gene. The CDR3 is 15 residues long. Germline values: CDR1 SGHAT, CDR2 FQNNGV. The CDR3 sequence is CASSPTGRPDYGYTF. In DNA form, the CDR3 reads TGTGCCAGCAGCCCGACAGGGCGGCCCGACTATGGCTACACCTTC. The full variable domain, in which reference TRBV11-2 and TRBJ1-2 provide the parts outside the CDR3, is EAGVAQSPRYKIIEKRQSVAFWCNPISGHATLYWYQQILGQGPKLLIQFQNNGVVDDSQLPKDRFSAERLKGVDSTLKIQPAKLEDSAVYLCASSPTGRPDYGYTFGSGTRLTVV.

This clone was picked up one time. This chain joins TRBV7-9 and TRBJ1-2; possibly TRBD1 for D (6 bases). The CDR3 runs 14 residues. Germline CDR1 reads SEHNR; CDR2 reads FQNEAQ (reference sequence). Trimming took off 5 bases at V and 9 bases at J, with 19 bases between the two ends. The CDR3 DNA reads TGTGCCAGCAGCCAAGGACAGACCTTATATCGCTACACCTTC. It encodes CASSQGQTLYRYTF.